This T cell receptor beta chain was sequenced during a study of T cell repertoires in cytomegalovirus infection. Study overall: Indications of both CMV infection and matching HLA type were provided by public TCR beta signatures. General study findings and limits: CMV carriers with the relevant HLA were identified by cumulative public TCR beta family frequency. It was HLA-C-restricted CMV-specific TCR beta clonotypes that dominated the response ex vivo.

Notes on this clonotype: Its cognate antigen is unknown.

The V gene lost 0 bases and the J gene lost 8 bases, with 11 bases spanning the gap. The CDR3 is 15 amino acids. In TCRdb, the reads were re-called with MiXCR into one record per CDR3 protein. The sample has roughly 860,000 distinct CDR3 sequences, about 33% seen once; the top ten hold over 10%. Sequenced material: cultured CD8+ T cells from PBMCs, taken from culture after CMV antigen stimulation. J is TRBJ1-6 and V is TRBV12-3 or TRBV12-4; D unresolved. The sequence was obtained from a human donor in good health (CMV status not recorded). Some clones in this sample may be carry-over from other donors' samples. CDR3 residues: CASSLALVEDSPLHF. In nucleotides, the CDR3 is TGTGCCAGCAGTTTAGCGCTAGTCGAAGATTCACCCCTCCACTTT.